The 32 T cell receptor beta chains below come from one sample, sequenced in a study of cytomegalovirus exposure and HLA in healthy donors. The PCR contained 60 Vbeta and 13 Jbeta primers. Sequencing used immunoSEQ multiplex PCR; TCRdb keeps in-frame clones, though not all of them. This table lists under 45,000 clones. Sequencing was performed on PBMCs. These receptors were taken from a male donor in good health and CMV-seronegative.

The chain recombines TRBV11-1 with TRBJ2-5; TRBD2 is a possible D gene (5 bases). V gave up 6 bases and J gave up 5 bases, with 13 bases separating them. CDR1 is SGHAT, CDR2 FQDESV, per germline (reference sequence). The length of the CDR3 is 13 residues. The CDR3 reads CASSPGLGETQYF. DNA for the CDR3: TGTGCCAGCAGTCCGGGATTGGGGGAGACCCAGTACTTC.

The chain recombines TRBV15 with TRBJ1-5; no definite D call. Germline values: CDR1 LNHNV, CDR2 YYDKDF (reference sequence). This CDR3 is built from 14 residues. V gave up 0 bases and J gave up 2 bases, with 5 bases separating them. CDR3 sequence reads: CATSRDRGNQPQHF. CDR3 nucleotides: TGTGCCACCAGCAGAGATCGAGGCAATCAGCCCCAGCATTTT.

This sequence joins TRBV11-2 and TRBJ1-2; 10 positions agree with TRBD1. J was trimmed by 8 bases and V by 6 bases; bases with no gene match: 15. Germline lookup yields CDR1 SGHAT and CDR2 FQNNGV. The CDR3 is 16 residues long. CDR3 nucleotide sequence: TGTGCCAGCAGATCCATCCGGGACAGGGGAAGGATCGGCTACACCTTC. As protein: CASRSIRDRGRIGYTF.

This rearrangement joins TRBV7-8 to TRBJ2-5; 9 bases fit TRBD1. The closer fit of TRBJ2-7 to the DNA end suggests the J call may be wrong. The CDR3 covers 17 residues. Germline V gene lookup returns CDR1 SGHVS and CDR2 FQNEAQ. This CDR3 is CASSLGELGQGSYEQYF. The CDR3, as DNA: TGTGCCAGCAGCTTAGGCGAGTTGGGACAGGGATCCTACGAGCAGTACTTC.

For the CDR3, the DNA is TGTGCCAGCAGTTACGTAGCCGGGACACTCACCTACGAGCAGTACTTC. Residues: CASSYVAGTLTYEQYF. The chain joins TRBV28 to TRBJ2-7, with D possibly TRBD1 on 6 matching bases. V lost 4 bases to trimming and J lost 2 bases, with 18 bases between them. The V gene's germline CDR1 is MDHEN and CDR2 SYDVKM. The CDR3 contains 16 residues.

The chain is built from TRBV27 and TRBJ1-2; D gene ambiguous. The CDR3 runs 13 residues. In germline, CDR1 is MNHEY, CDR2 SMNVEV (reference sequence). V was trimmed by 4 bases and J by 7 bases, leaving 13 bases between them. CDR3 bases: TGTGCCAGCAGTTCCCGGAGCCCGGGTGGCTACACCTTC. It codes for CASSSRSPGGYTF.

The V and J genes are TRBV2 and TRBJ2-7; D may be TRBD1 (6 bases). Trimming pared 6 bases from V and 5 bases from J, leaving 26 bases between. Germline lookup yields CDR1 SNHLY and CDR2 FYNNEI. The CDR3 is 17 residues long. The chain's CDR3 is CASSHMPPTGLSHEQYF. Here the CDR3 DNA reads TGTGCCAGCAGCCACATGCCCCCAACAGGGCTTAGCCACGAGCAGTACTTC.

Comment on this clone: Germline and junction disagree at one end, which may indicate a read error. This sample includes further DNA sequences coding for the same CDR3. The chain employs TRBV29-1 and TRBJ2-2; D is perhaps TRBD2 (5 bases). Germline loops: CDR1 SQVTM, CDR2 ANQGSEA. This CDR3 is built from 12 residues. In DNA form, the CDR3 reads TGCAGCGTTGACTTAGCTGCCGGGGAGTTGTTTTTT. This codes for CSVDLAAGELFF.

The chain is built from TRBV5-1 and TRBJ1-2, with no clear D. Germline CDR1 reads SGHRS; CDR2 reads YFSETQ. This CDR3 contains 14 residues. Trimming stripped 0 bases from V and 4 bases from J, with 10 bases between. CDR3: CASSLDAGLYGYTF. The DNA of the CDR3 is TGCGCCAGCAGCTTGGATGCAGGCCTCTATGGCTACACCTTC.

The rearrangement uses TRBV7-2 and TRBJ1-3, with D hard to call. This CDR3 region has 15 residues. Germline V CDR1 and CDR2: SGHTA, FQGNSA. Trimming cost V 5 bases and J 0 bases, with 11 bases left between them. The CDR3 sequence: CASSPRVPSGNTIYF. Here the CDR3 DNA reads TGTGCCAGCAGCCCCCGGGTCCCCTCTGGAAACACCATATATTTT.

This chain uses TRBV19 with TRBJ1-5; 8 nucleotides agree with TRBD1. The V gene's germline CDR1 is LNHDA and CDR2 SQIVND (reference sequence). With 10 bases clipped from V and 0 bases from J, the junction kept 14 bases outside the gene matches. CDR3 length equals 17 residues. The CDR3 loop is CATHNPLTGDSNQPQHF. Here the CDR3 DNA reads TGTGCCACCCATAATCCCTTGACAGGGGATAGCAATCAGCCCCAGCATTTT.

The chain employs TRBV27 and TRBJ1-1; D possibly corresponds to TRBD1 (5 bases). The CDR3 consists of 15 residues. V was trimmed by 5 bases and J by 0 bases, leaving 13 bases between them. Per germline, CDR1 MNHEY and CDR2 SMNVEV (reference sequence). The DNA for the CDR3 is TGTGCCAGCAGTACCCAACAGGTGTTGAACACTGAAGCTTTCTTT. This gives the protein CASSTQQVLNTEAFF.

The CDR3 reads CASTPGQGLYNEQFF. The CDR3 DNA reads TGTGCCAGTACTCCCGGACAGGGACTATACAATGAGCAGTTCTTC. The V gene is TRBV19, the J gene TRBJ2-1; possibly TRBD1 for D (8 bases). This CDR3 comprises 15 residues. Trimming left V 7 bases short and J 4 bases short, with 17 bases between. Germline loops: CDR1 LNHDA, CDR2 SQIVND (reference sequence).

The chain is built from TRBV6-1 and TRBJ1-3; unclear D gene. CDR3 size: 15 residues. Germline V gives CDR1 MNHNS, CDR2 SASEGT. The germline V and J ends were trimmed by 3 bases and 0 bases, with 9 bases remaining between them. CDR3: CASSEEESSGNTIYF. DNA for the CDR3: TGTGCCAGCAGTGAGGAGGAGAGCTCTGGAAACACCATATATTTT.

This sequence joins TRBV9 and TRBJ1-2, with D perhaps TRBD1 (5 bases). The CDR3 totals 11 residues. The V end was cut by 6 bases, the J end by 4 bases, with 7 bases between. Per germline, CDR1 SGDLS and CDR2 YYNGEE. CDR3 region: CASMGGYGYTF. The DNA of the CDR3 is TGTGCCAGCATGGGGGGCTATGGCTACACCTTC.

The CDR3: CASRTGHNYGYTF. As DNA, the CDR3 is TGCGCCAGCAGGACAGGACATAACTATGGCTACACCTTC. This chain joins TRBV5-1 and TRBJ1-2; D possibly corresponds to TRBD1 (6 bases). Trimming took 5 bases from V and 1 from J, leaving 9 bases between them. The CDR3 extends over 13 amino acids. Germline CDR1 is SGHRS and CDR2 is YFSETQ.

The V gene is TRBV9, the J gene TRBJ1-1; maybe TRBD1 (5 bases). Germline values: CDR1 SGDLS, CDR2 YYNGEE. Trimming took 0 bases from V and 4 from J, leaving 16 bases between them. This CDR3 has 16 amino acids. The CDR3 protein is CASSVVGSGFFTEAFF. The CDR3 nucleotides are TGTGCCAGCAGCGTAGTAGGGTCAGGGTTCTTCACTGAAGCTTTCTTT. The full variable domain, in which reference TRBV9 and TRBJ1-1 provide the parts outside the CDR3, is DSGVTQTPKHLITATGQRVTLRCSPRSGDLSVYWYQQSLDQGLQFLIQYYNGEERAKGNILERFSAQQFPDLHSELNLSSLELGDSALYFCASSVVGSGFFTEAFFGQGTRLTVV.

V is TRBV30 and J is TRBJ2-3, with no clear D. Germline V CDR1 and CDR2: GTSNPN, SVGIG (reference sequence). The CDR3 length is 11 residues. V was pared by 2 bases and J by 7 bases, with 7 bases between. The CDR3 region is CAWSPSNTQYF. The CDR3 nucleotides are TGTGCCTGGAGTCCCAGTAATACGCAGTATTTT.

This chain joins TRBV28 and TRBJ1-5; no definite D call. Trimming stripped 7 bases from V and 0 bases from J, with 16 bases between. The germline CDR1 and CDR2 sequences are MDHEN and SYDVKM. The CDR3 extends over 16 amino acids. CDR3 DNA: TGTGCCAGCATAGACGCGGGCGTATATAGCAATCAGCCCCAGCATTTT. This translates into CASIDAGVYSNQPQHF.

The V gene is TRBV13, the J gene TRBJ1-6; TRBD1 might be the D (5 bases). The CDR3 runs to 14 residues. The germline CDR1 and CDR2 sequences are PRHDT and FYEKMQ (reference sequence). The V and J ends lost 3 bases and 13 bases respectively, with 16 bases between them. CDR3 in amino acids: CASSFKGLLFPLHF. In DNA, the CDR3 is TGTGCCAGCAGCTTCAAGGGGCTGCTTTTTCCCCTCCACTTT.

J is TRBJ2-3 and V is TRBV18; 15 bases are shared with TRBD2. The CDR3 sequence is 18 residues long. Germline V gene sequence: CDR1 KGHSH, CDR2 LQKENI. V trimming: 3 bases; J trimming: 6 bases; junction bases outside the gene matches: 10. CDR3 residues: CASSPAGLAGGSGDTQYF. Here the CDR3 DNA reads TGTGCCAGCTCACCCGCGGGACTAGCGGGGGGTTCAGGCGATACGCAGTATTTT.

The V and J genes are TRBV4-1 and TRBJ2-3; 10 nucleotides line up with TRBD2. This CDR3 spans 16 amino acids. J was trimmed by 2 bases and V by 5 bases; bases with no gene match: 7. The germline CDR1 and CDR2 sequences are MGHRA and YSYEKL. The CDR3 nucleotides are TGCGCCAGCAGCTCCCCGGGACTAGCGACCACAGATACGCAGTATTTT. It translates to CASSSPGLATTDTQYF.

In DNA form, the CDR3 reads TGTGCCATCAGTCCCGGGGGTTCCTACAATGAGCAGTTCTTC. Encoded protein: CAISPGGSYNEQFF. The genes are TRBV10-3 and TRBJ2-1, with a possible D match to TRBD2 (6 bases). CDR1 is ENHRY, CDR2 SYGVKD, per germline. Trimming took off 5 bases at V and 1 base at J, with 9 bases between the two ends. The CDR3 runs to 14 residues.

V gene TRBV11-3 combines with J gene TRBJ2-3; 7 nucleotides line up with TRBD1. The CDR3 is 16 residues long. From germline, CDR1 is SGHNT and CDR2 YENEEA. The trim removed 2 bases at V and 2 bases at J, leaving 7 bases unmatched. In DNA, the CDR3 is TGTGCCAGCAGCTTATCTAGGACAGGCCTCACAGATACGCAGTATTTT. This gives the protein CASSLSRTGLTDTQYF.

The chain couples TRBV7-9 to TRBJ2-7; D perhaps matches TRBD2 (7 bases). V was pared by 4 bases and J by 3 bases, with 13 bases between. The CDR3 loop spans 14 amino acids. The germline V gene has CDR1 SEHNR and CDR2 FQNEAQ (reference sequence). The CDR3 sequence: CASSSGGLGYEQYF. Written as DNA, the CDR3 is TGTGCCAGCAGCTCCGGGGGGCTTGGCTACGAGCAGTACTTC.

The gene calls are TRBV7-3 and TRBJ2-2; D is unclear. CDR1 SGHTA and CDR2 FQGTGA come from the germline V gene. The CDR3 is 12 amino acids. The V and J ends lost 4 bases and 6 bases respectively, with 6 bases between them. The CDR3 loop is CASSSLPGELFF. Written as DNA, the CDR3 is TGTGCCAGCAGCTCCCTACCCGGGGAGCTGTTTTTT.

J is TRBJ2-7 and V is TRBV6-1, with 8 bases matching TRBD1. V trimming: 0 bases; J trimming: 12 bases; junction bases outside the gene matches: 10. The CDR3 extends over 14 amino acids. Germline V gene data show CDR1 as MNHNS and CDR2 as SASEGT. The CDR3 is CASSEAVDRGGTYF. As DNA, the CDR3 is TGTGCCAGCAGTGAAGCCGTTGACAGGGGCGGGACGTACTTC.

This chain uses TRBV6-5 with TRBJ1-3; tentatively, D is TRBD1 (6 bases). The CDR3 runs to 16 residues. V gave up 4 bases and J gave up 0 bases, with 13 bases separating them. Germline CDR1 reads MNHEY; CDR2 reads SVGAGI. CDR3 protein: CASSSTRQVSGNTIYF. As DNA, the CDR3 is TGTGCCAGCAGTTCGACCCGACAGGTCTCTGGAAACACCATATATTTT.

This chain joins TRBV9 and TRBJ1-2; TRBD1 aligns across 9 bases. The V gene end was trimmed by 3 bases and the J gene end by 4 bases; junction bases not matched to a gene: 4. Germline lookup yields CDR1 SGDLS and CDR2 YYNGEE. The CDR3 extends over 14 amino acids. The CDR3 nucleotides read TGTGCCAGCAGCGCTGGACAGGGGACCTATGGCTACACCTTC. Translating it yields CASSAGQGTYGYTF.

CDR3 bases: TGTGCCAGCAGCCTACTACGGGCAGGGAATTCACCCCTCCACTTT. Protein product: CASSLLRAGNSPLHF. The chain couples TRBV11-2 to TRBJ1-6; weak D call: TRBD1 (5 bases). The CDR3 length is 15 residues. The V gene's germline CDR1 is SGHAT and CDR2 FQNNGV. Trimming removed 5 bases at V and 7 bases at J, with 15 bases between. The complete variable domain, with remaining parts taken from reference TRBV11-2 and TRBJ1-6, reads EAGVAQSPRYKIIEKRQSVAFWCNPISGHATLYWYQQILGQGPKLLIQFQNNGVVDDSQLPKDRFSAERLKGVDSTLKIQPAKLEDSAVYLCASSLLRAGNSPLHFGNGTRLTVT.

The V and J genes are TRBV15 and TRBJ2-1, with TRBD2 matching over 7 bases. Germline V gene sequence: CDR1 LNHNV, CDR2 YYDKDF (reference sequence). The CDR3 sequence is 16 residues long. Germline trimming cut 5 bases from V and 3 bases from J; bases unmatched to any gene: 10. The CDR3 bases are TGTGCCACCAGCCTTCAAACCGGGAGGCTCTACAATGAGCAGTTCTTC. This gives the protein CATSLQTGRLYNEQFF.

The rearrangement uses TRBV19 and TRBJ1-1, with 7 nucleotides matching TRBD1. J was trimmed by 0 bases and V by 8 bases; bases with no gene match: 3. The CDR3 is 13 amino acids. Germline CDR1 reads LNHDA; CDR2 reads SQIVND (reference sequence). CDR3 in DNA: TGTGCCAGTCAACAGGGGCTGAACACTGAAGCTTTCTTT. Translated: CASQQGLNTEAFF.